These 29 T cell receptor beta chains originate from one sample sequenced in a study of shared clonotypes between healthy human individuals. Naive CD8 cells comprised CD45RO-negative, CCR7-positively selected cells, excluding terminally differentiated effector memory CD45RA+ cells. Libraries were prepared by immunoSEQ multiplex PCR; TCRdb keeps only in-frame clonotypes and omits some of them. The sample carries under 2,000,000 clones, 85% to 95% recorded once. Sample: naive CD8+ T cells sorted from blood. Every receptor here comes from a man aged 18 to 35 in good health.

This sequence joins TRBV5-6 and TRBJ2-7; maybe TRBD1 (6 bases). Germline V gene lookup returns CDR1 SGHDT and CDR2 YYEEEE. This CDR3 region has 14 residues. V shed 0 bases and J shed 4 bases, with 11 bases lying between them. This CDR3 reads CASSLVGDIYEQYF. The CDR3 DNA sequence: TGTGCCAGCAGCTTGGTTGGGGACATATACGAGCAGTACTTC.

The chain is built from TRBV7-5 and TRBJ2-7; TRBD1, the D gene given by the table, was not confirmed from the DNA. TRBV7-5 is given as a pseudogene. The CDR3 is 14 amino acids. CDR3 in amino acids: CARSAHRGPHEQYF. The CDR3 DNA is TGTGCCAGAAGCGCCCACAGGGGTCCCCACGAGCAGTACTTC.

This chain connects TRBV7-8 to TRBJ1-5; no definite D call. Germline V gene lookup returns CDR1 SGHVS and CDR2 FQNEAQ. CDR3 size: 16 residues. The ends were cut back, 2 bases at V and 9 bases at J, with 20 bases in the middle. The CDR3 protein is CASSLTGGIPPGPQHF. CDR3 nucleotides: TGTGCCAGCAGCTTAACGGGCGGTATTCCGCCGGGGCCCCAGCATTTT.

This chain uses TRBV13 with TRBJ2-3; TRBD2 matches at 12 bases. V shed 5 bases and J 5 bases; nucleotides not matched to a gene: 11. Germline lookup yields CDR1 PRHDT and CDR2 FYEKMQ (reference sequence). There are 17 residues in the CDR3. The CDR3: CASSPASGGAIIDTQYF. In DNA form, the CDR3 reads TGTGCCAGCAGCCCCGCTAGCGGGGGGGCCATTATAGATACGCAGTATTTT. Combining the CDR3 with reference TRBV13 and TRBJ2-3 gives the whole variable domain AAGVIQSPRHLIKEKRETATLKCYPIPRHDTVYWYQQGPGQDPQFLISFYEKMQSDKGSIPDRFSAQQFSDYHSELNMSSLELGDSALYFCASSPASGGAIIDTQYFGPGTRLTVL.

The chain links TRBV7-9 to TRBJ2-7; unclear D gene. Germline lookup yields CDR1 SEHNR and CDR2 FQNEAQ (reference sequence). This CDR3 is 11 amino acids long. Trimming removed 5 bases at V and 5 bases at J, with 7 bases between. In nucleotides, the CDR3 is TGTGCCAGCAGCCCCCGGGACGAGCAGTACTTC. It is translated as CASSPRDEQYF.

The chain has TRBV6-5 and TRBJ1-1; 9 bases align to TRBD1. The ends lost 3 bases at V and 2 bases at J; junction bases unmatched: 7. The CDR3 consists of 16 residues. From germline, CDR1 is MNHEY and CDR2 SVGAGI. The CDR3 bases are TGTGCCAGCAGTTATCCGGGACAGGGATCAAACACTGAAGCTTTCTTT. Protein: CASSYPGQGSNTEAFF.

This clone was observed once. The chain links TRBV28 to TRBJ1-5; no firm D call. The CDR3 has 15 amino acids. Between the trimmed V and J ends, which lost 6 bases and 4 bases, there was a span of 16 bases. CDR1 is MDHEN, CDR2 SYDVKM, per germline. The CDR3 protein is CASRLTLSGNQPQHF. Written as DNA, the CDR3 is TGTGCCAGCAGATTGACTCTCTCGGGGAATCAGCCCCAGCATTTT.

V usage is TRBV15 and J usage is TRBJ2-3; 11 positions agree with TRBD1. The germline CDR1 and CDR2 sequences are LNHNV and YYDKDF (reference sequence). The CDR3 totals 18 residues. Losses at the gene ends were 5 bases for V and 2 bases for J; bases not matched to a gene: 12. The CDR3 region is CATSSGQGGYRDTDTQYF. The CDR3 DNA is TGTGCCACCAGCTCGGGACAGGGGGGTTACAGGGACACAGATACGCAGTATTTT. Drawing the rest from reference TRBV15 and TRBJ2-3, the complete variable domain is DAMVIQNPRYQVTQFGKPVTLSCSQTLNHNVMYWYQQKSSQAPKLLFHYYDKDFNNEADTPDNFQSRRPNTSFCFLDIRSPGLGDTAMYLCATSSGQGGYRDTDTQYFGPGTRLTVL.

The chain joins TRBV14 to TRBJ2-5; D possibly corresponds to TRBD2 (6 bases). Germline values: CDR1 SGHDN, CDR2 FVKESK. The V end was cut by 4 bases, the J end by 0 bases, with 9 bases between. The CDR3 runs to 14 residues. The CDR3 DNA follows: TGTGCCAGCAGCCGACGGGGGTACCAAGAGACCCAGTACTTC. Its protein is CASSRRGYQETQYF.

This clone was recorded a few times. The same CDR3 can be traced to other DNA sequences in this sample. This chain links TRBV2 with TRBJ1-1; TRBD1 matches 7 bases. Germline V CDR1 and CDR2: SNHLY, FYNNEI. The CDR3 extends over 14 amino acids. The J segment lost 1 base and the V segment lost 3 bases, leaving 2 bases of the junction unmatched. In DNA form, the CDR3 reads TGTGCCAGCAGTGAGGCAGGGGGGAACACTGAAGCTTTCTTT. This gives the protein CASSEAGGNTEAFF.

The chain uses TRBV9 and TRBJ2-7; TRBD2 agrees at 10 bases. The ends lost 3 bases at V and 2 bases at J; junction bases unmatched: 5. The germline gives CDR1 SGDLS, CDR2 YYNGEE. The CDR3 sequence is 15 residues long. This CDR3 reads CASSEGTSETYEQYF. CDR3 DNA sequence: TGTGCCAGCAGCGAGGGGACTAGCGAAACCTACGAGCAGTACTTC.

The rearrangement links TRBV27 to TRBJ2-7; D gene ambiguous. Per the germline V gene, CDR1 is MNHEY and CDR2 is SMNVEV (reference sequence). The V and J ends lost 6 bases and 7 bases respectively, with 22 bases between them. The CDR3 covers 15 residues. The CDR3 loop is CASRAGDLQVREQYF. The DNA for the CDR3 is TGTGCCAGCAGGGCAGGAGACCTCCAAGTACGGGAGCAGTACTTC.

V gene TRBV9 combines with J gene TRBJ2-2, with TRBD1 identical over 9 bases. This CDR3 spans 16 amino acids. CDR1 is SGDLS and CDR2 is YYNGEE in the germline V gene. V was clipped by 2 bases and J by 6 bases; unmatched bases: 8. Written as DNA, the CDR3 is TGTGCCAGCAGCGTTTGGGGACAGGGAAATCCCGGGGAGCTGTTTTTT. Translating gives CASSVWGQGNPGELFF.

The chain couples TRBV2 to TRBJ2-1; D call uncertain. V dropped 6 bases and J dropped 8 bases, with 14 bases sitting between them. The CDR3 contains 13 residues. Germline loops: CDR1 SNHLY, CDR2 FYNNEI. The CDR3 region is CASRVADTDEQFF. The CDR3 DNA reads TGTGCCAGCAGGGTTGCGGATACGGATGAGCAGTTCTTC.

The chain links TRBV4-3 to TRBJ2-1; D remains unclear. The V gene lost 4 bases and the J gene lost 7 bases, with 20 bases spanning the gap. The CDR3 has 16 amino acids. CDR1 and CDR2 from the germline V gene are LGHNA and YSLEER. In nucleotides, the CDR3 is TGCGCCAGCAGCCCAGGTATCGTAATGGCGATGAATGAGCAGTTCTTC. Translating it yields CASSPGIVMAMNEQFF.

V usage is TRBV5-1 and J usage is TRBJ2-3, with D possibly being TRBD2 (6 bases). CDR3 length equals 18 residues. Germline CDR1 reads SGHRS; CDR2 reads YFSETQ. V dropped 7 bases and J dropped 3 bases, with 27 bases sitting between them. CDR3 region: CASRRILFRGSGTDTQYF. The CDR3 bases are TGCGCCAGCCGAAGAATTTTGTTTCGGGGGTCGGGTACAGATACGCAGTATTTT.

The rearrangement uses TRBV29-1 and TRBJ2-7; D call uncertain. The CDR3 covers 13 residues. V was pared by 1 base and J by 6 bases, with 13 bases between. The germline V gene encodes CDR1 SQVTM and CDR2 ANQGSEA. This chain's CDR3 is CSVEGAAGPEQYF. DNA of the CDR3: TGCAGCGTTGAAGGTGCTGCAGGTCCCGAGCAGTACTTC.

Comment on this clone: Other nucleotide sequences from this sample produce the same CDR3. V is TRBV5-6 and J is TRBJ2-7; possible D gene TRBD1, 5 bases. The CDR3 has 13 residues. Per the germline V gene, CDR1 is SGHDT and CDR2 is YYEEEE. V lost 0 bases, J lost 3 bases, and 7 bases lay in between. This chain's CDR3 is CASSLEGYYEQYF. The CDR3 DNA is TGTGCCAGCAGCTTGGAGGGGTACTACGAGCAGTACTTC.

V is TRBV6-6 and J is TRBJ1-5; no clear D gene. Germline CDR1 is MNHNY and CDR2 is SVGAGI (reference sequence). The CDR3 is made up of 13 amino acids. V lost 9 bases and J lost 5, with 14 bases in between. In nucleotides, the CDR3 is TGTGCCAGTTACCCGGGGTCGGATCAGCCCCAGCATTTT. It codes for CASYPGSDQPQHF.

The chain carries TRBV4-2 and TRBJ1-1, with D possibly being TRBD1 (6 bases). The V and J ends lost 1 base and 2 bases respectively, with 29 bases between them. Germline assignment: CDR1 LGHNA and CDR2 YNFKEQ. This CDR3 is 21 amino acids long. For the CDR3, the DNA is TGTGCCAGCAGCCAAGTTCCCCCGGTAGAGGGGGAGGTCGACTCAAACACTGAAGCTTTCTTT. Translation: CASSQVPPVEGEVDSNTEAFF.

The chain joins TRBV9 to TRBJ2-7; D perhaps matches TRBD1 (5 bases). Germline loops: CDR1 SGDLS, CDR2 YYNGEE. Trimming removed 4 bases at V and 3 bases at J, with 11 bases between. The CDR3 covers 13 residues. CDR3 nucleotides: TGTGCCAGCAGCCCAGGGCCTTACTACGAGCAGTACTTC. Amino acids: CASSPGPYYEQYF. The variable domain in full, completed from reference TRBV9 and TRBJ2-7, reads DSGVTQTPKHLITATGQRVTLRCSPRSGDLSVYWYQQSLDQGLQFLIQYYNGEERAKGNILERFSAQQFPDLHSELNLSSLELGDSALYFCASSPGPYYEQYFGPGTRLTVT.

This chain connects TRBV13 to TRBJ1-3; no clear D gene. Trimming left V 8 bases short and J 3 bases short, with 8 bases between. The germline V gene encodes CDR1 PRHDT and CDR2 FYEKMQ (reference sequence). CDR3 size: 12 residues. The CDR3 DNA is TGTGCCAGCGGAACGGGTGGAAACACCATATATTTT. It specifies CASGTGGNTIYF.

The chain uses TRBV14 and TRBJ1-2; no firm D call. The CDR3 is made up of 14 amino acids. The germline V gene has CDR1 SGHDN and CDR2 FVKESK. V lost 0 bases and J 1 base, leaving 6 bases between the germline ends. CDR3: CASSQDIINYGYTF. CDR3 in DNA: TGTGCCAGCAGCCAAGACATAATTAACTATGGCTACACCTTC.

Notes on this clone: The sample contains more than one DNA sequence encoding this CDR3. The CDR3 sequence: CASSYLENTEAFF. The CDR3, as DNA: TGTGCCAGCAGTTATCTGGAGAACACTGAAGCTTTCTTT. V usage is TRBV6-5 and J usage is TRBJ1-1, with unresolved D. CDR3 length: 13 residues. Germline V gene sequence: CDR1 MNHEY, CDR2 SVGAGI. The V end was cut by 3 bases, the J end by 1 base, with 6 bases between.

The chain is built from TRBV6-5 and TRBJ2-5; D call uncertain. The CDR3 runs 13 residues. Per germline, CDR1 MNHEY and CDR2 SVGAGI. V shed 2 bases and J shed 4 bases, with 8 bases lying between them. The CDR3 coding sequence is TGTGCCAGCAGTTACCTGCCTGTAGAGACCCAGTACTTC. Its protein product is CASSYLPVETQYF.

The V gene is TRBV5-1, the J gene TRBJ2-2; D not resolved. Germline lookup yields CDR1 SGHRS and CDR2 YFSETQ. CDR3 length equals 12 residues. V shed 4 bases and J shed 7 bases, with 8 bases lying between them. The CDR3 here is CASSHDGGELFF. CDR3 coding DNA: TGCGCCAGCAGCCACGACGGCGGGGAGCTGTTTTTT.

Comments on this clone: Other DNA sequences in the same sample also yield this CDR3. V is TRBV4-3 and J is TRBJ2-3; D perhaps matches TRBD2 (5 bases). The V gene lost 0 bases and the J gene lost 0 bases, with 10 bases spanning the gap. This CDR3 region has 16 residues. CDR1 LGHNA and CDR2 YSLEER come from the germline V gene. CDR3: CASSQDPAGSTDTQYF. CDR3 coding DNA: TGCGCCAGCAGCCAAGATCCGGCGGGTAGCACAGATACGCAGTATTTT.

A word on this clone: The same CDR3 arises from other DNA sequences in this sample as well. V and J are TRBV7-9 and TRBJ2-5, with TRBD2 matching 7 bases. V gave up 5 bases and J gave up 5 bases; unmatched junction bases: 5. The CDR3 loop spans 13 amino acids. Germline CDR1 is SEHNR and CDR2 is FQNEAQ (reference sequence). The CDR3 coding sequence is TGTGCCAGCAGCCCTAGCGGAGGGGAGACCCAGTACTTC. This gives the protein CASSPSGGETQYF.

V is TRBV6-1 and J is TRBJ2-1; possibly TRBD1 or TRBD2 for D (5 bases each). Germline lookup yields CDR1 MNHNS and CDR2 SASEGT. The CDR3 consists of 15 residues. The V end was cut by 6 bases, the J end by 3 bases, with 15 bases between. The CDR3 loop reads CASRDRDGGYNEQFF. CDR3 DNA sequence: TGTGCCAGCAGAGACCGGGACGGAGGCTACAATGAGCAGTTCTTC.